One sample yielded the 2 T cell receptor beta chains listed below, sequenced in a study of molecular identifiers for immune sequencing clone quantification. TCRdb passed the PCR reads through MiXCR, listing each CDR3 protein once. Among 600,000 to 650,000 distinct CDR3 sequences listed, approximately 20% were seen once. The material sequenced was naive CD8+ T cells from blood, with Jurkat cell RNA spiked in. The subset: FACS-sorted CD8+CD4-CCR7+CD45RA+ naive T cells. These receptors originate from a human donor in good health. Some libraries in this study had Jurkat cell RNA spiked in.

This clonotype has at least ten counts. The V gene is TRBV30, the J gene TRBJ1-5, with TRBD1 matching over 9 bases. Trimming at V came to 2 bases and at J to 4 bases, leaving 6 bases not matched to a gene. In germline, CDR1 is GTSNPN, CDR2 SVGIG (reference sequence). The CDR3 totals 15 residues. Here the CDR3 DNA reads TGTGCCTGGAGTACCCCGGGACAGGGTAATCAGCCCCAGCATTTT. As protein: CAWSTPGQGNQPQHF.

The chain couples TRBV7-9 to TRBJ1-4, with D perhaps TRBD1 (5 bases). V lost 5 bases to trimming and J lost 8 bases, with 18 bases between them. Germline CDR1 reads SEHNR; CDR2 reads FQNEAQ (reference sequence). The CDR3 covers 15 residues. DNA for the CDR3: TGTGCCAGCAGCCATCCCGGGGGTTATCGGGAAAAACTGTTTTTT. It yields the protein CASSHPGGYREKLFF.